Sequencing of this T cell receptor beta chain was carried out in a study of T cell repertoires in cytomegalovirus infection. Study-level information: CMV infection and matching HLA type were both indicated by public TCR beta signatures. Points from the study as a whole: Ex vivo responses were dominated by HLA-C-restricted CMV-specific TCR beta clonotypes.

Comment on this clonotype: Its antigen is not identified.

MiXCR was run by TCRdb on the reads, yielding one entry per CDR3 protein. The sample holds about 530,000 distinct CDR3 sequences; approximately 25% are singletons and the top ten take roughly 13%. Trimming took off 6 bases at V and 1 base at J, with 15 bases between the two ends. This CDR3 contains 15 residues. Sequencing was carried out using PBMCs. The receptor was derived from a human donor in good health (CMV status not recorded). Some clones in this sample may be carry-over from other donors' samples. This chain connects TRBV12-3 or TRBV12-4 to TRBJ1-1; possibly TRBD1 for D (6 bases). For the CDR3, the DNA is TGTGCCAGCAGACCTCCTACAGGGAGGAACACTGAAGCTTTCTTT. Residues: CASRPPTGRNTEAFF.